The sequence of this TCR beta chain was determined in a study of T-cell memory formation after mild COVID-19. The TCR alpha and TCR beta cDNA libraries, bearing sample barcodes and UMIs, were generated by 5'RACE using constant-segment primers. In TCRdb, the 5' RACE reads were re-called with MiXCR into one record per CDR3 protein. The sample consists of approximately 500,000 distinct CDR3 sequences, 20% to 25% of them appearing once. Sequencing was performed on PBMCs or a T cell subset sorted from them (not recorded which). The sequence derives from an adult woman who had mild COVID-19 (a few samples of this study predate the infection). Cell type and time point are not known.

CDR3 DNA sequence: TGTGCCAGCAGTTTATTAGCGGCACAAGAGACCCAGTACTTC. Translating it yields CASSLLAAQETQYF. The chain uses TRBV12-3 or TRBV12-4 and TRBJ2-5; maybe TRBD2 (6 bases). The CDR3 spans 14 residues. V was pared by 2 bases and J by 2 bases, with 9 bases between.